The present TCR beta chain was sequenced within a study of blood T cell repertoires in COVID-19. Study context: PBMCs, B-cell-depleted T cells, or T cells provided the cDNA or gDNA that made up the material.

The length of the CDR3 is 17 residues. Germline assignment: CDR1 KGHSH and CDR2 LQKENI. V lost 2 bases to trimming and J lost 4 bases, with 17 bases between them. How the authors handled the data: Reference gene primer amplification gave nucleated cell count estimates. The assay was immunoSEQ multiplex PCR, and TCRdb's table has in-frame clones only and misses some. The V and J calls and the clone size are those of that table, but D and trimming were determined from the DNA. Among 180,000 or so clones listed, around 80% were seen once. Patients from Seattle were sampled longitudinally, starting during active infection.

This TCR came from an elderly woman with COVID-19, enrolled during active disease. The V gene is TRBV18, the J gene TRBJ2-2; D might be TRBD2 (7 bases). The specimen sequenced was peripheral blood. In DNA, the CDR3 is TGTGCCAGCTCACCAATTCGTTCGGGGGGCGGCACCGGGGAGCTGTTTTTT. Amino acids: CASSPIRSGGGTGELFF.